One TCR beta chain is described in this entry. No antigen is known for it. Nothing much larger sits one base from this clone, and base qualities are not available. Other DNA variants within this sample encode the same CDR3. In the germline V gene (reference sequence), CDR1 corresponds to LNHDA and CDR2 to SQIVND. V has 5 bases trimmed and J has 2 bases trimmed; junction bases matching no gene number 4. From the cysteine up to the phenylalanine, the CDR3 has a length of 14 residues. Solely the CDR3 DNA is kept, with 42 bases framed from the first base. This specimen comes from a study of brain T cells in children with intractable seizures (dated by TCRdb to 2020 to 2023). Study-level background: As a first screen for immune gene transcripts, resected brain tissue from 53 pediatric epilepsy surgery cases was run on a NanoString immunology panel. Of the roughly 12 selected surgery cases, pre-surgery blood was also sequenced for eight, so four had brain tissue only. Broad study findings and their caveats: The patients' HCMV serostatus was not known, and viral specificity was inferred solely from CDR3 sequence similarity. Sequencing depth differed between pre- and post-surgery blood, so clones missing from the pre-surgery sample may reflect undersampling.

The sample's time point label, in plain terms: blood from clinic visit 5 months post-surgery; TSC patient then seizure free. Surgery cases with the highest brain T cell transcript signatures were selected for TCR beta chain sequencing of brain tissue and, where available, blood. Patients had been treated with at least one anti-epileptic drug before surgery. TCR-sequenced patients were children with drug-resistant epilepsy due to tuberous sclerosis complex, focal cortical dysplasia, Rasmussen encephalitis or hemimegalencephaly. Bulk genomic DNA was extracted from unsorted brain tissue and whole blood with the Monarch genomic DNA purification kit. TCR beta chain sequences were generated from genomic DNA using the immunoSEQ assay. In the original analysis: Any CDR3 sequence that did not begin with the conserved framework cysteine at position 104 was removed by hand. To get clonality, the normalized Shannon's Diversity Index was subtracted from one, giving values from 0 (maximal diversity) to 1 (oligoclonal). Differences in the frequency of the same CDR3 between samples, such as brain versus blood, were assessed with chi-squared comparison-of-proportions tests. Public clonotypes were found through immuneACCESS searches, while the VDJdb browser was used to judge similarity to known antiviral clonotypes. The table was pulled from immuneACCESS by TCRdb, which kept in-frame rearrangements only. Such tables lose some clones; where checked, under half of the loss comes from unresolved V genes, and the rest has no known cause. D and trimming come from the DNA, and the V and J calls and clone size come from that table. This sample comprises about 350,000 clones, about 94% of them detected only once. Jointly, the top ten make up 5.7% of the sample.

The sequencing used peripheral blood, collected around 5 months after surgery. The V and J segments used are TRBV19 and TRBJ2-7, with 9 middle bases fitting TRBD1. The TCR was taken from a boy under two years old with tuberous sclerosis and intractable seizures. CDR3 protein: CASSPGTGPYEQYF. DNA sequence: TGTGCCAGTAGTCCTGGGACAGGGCCCTACGAGCAGTACTTC.